This TCR beta chain is drawn from a study of identical twins. Only healthy Caucasians were included as donors. This clonotype came up a few times. TCRdb called the 5' RACE reads again in MiXCR, with one record for every CDR3 protein. Here the sample spans more than 600,000 distinct CDR3 sequences, 15% to 20% being singletons. This sample also appeared in a second study, on T cells expressing NK-cell markers. Turning to that study: There were several donors in whom these clonotypes also led the CD3+CD56-NKG2C+ fraction.

Sequences were obtained from PBMCs. This receptor was identified in a woman aged 18-29 years in good health.

The CDR3 protein is CASSPIPHNGDIQYF. Written as DNA, the CDR3 is TGTGCCAGCTCACCAATCCCCCATAATGGGGACATTCAGTACTTC. The V and J genes are TRBV18 and TRBJ2-4; D not resolved. There are 15 residues in the CDR3. The V end lost 2 bases, the J end lost 8 bases, and 16 bases lay between the germline ends. In germline, CDR1 is KGHSH, CDR2 LQKENI.